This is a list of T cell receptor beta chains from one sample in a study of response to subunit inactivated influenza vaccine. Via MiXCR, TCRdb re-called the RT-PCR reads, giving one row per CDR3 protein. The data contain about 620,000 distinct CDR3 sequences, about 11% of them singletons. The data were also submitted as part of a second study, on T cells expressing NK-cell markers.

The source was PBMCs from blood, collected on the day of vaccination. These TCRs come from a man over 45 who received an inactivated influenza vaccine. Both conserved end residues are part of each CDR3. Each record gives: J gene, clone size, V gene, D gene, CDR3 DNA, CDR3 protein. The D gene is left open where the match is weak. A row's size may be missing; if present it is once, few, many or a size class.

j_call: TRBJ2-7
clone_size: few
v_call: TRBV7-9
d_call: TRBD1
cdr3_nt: TGTGCCAGCAGCTTAGGATTAGGGACAGGGACCTACGAGCAGTACTTC
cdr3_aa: CASSLGLGTGTYEQYF

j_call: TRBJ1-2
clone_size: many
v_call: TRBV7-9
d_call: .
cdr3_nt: TGTGCCAGCAGCTTCGGCACAGGGAGAGATGGCTACACCTTC
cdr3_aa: CASSFGTGRDGYTF

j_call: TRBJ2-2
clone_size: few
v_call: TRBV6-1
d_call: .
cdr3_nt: TGTGCCAGCAGTGTCGATTGGCGGGACACCGGGGAGCTGTTTTTT
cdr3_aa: CASSVDWRDTGELFF

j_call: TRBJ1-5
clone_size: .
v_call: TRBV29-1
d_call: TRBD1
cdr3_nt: TGCAGAACTTCAACAGGGGAGGTGATTCAGCCCCAGCATTTT
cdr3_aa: CRTSTGEVIQPQHF

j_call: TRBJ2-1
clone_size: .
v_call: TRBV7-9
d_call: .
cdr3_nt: TGTGCCAGCAGGCCGGACTCACAGGGTTGGTCGTACAATGAGCAGTTCTTC
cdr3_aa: CASRPDSQGWSYNEQFF

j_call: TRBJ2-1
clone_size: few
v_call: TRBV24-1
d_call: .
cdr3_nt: TGTGCCACCAGTGATTGGGGGTGGCGGAGCAATGAGCAGTTCTTC
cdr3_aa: CATSDWGWRSNEQFF

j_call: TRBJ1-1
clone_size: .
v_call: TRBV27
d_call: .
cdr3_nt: TGTGCCAGCAGTCTGCGTCCAGGGCATGGGACTGAAGCTTTCTTT
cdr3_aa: CASSLRPGHGTEAFF

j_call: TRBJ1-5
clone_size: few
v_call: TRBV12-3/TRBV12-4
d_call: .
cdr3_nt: TGTGCCAGCAGCCCAACAGGCCGCAATCAGCCCCAGCATTTT
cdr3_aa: CASSPTGRNQPQHF

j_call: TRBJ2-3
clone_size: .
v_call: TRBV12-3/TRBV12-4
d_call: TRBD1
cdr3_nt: TGTGCCAGCAGCTTACAGGGGAAAGGGGCAGATACGCAGTATTTT
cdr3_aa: CASSLQGKGADTQYF

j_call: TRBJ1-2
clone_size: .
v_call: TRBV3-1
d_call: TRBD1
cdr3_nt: TGTGCCAGCAGCAACCCGGGACAGGGGAACTATGGCTACACCTTC
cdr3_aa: CASSNPGQGNYGYTF

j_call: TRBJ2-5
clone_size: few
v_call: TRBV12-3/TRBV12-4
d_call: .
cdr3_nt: TGTGCCAGCAGTACGACTGGGGACGAGACCCAGTACTTC
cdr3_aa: CASSTTGDETQYF

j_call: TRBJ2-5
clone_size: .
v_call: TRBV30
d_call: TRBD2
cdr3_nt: TGTGCCTGGAGTGTAGGTACTAGCGGGAGAGAGACCCAGTACTTC
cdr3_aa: CAWSVGTSGRETQYF

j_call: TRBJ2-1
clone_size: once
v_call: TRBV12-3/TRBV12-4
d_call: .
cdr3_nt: TGTGCCAGCAGTTTTTCGGGGGGCTTTTCCTACAATGAGCAGTTCTTC
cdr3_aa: CASSFSGGFSYNEQFF

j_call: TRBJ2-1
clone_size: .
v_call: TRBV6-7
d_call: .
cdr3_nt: TGTGCCAGCAGTTATAAACCGGGAGTTAATGAGCAGTTCTTC
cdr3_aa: CASSYKPGVNEQFF

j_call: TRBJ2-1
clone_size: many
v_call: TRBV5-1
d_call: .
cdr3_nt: TGCGCCAGCAGCTCAGACAGGACGAGATACAATGAGCAGTTCTTC
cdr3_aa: CASSSDRTRYNEQFF

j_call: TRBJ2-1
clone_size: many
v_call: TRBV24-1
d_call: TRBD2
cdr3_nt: TGTGCCACCAGTGACGCCCTCGAGGCGGGGGGGGGCCACAATGAGCAGTTCTTC
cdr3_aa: CATSDALEAGGGHNEQFF